This TCR beta chain comes out of a study of cytomegalovirus exposure and HLA in healthy donors. Overall study context: There were about 85 million unique TCRs (from HLA-typed donors) in an early data release.

With V trimmed by 1 base and J by 5 bases, 5 bases remained unmatched. CDR1 and CDR2 (germline): SGHTA, FQGNSA. The CDR3 contains 15 residues. Amplification used 60 Vbeta primers and 13 Jbeta primers. Sequencing was performed with immunoSEQ multiplex PCR; in TCRdb, only in-frame clones are kept and a portion is missing. The sample holds around 99,000 clones, more than 70% seen once. The chain has TRBV7-2 and TRBJ1-5, with 7 positions matching TRBD1. This TCR was recovered from a man aged 25-45 years in good health and CMV-seronegative. The sequencing input was PBMCs. The CDR3 reads CASSLDDRVYQPQHF. DNA for the CDR3: TGTGCCAGCAGCTTAGATGACAGGGTATATCAGCCCCAGCATTTT. Using reference TRBV7-2 and TRBJ1-5 for the parts outside the CDR3, the full variable domain is GAGVSQSPSNKVTEKGKDVELRCDPISGHTALYWYRQSLGQGLEFLIYFQGNSAPDKSGLPSDRFSAERTGGSVSTLTIQRTQQEDSAVYLCASSLDDRVYQPQHFGDGTRLSIL.